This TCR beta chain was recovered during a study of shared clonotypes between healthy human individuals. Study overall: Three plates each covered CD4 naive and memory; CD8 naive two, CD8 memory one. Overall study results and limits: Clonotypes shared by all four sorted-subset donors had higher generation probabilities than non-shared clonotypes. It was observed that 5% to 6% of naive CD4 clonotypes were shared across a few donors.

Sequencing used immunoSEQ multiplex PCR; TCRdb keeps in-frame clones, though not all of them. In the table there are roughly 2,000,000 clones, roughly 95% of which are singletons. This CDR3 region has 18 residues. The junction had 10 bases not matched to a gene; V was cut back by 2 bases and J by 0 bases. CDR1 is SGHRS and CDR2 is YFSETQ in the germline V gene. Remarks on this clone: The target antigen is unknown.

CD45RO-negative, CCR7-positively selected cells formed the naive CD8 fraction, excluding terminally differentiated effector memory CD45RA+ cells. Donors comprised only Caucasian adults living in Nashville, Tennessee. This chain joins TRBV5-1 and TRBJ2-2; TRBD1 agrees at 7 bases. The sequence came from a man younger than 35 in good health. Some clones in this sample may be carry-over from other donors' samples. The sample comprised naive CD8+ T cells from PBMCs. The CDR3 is CASSLTGANNPNTGELFF. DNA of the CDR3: TGCGCCAGCAGCTTAACAGGGGCCAACAATCCGAACACCGGGGAGCTGTTTTTT.